The subject of this entry is one TCR beta chain. The CDR3 runs to 13 residues. Germline-derived CDR1 and CDR2 are MDHEN and SYDVKM. Trimming removed 2 bases from V and 2 bases from J, with 7 bases in between. Per the original data handling: For nucleated cells, counts were estimated from reference gene primer amplification. The repertoire was sequenced with immunoSEQ multiplex PCR; TCRdb's copy has only in-frame clones and lacks some. V and J calls and clone size are as listed in that table; D and trimming were resolved from the DNA. The data contain about 140,000 clones, 81% of them singletons. These data are taken from a study of blood T cell repertoires in COVID-19. Study details: Acute and convalescent COVID-19 specimens originated in the United States, Italy and Spain. T cells, B-cell-depleted T cells, or PBMCs supplied cDNA or gDNA.

This TCR was recovered from a human donor in a cohort sampled during active COVID-19. The sequenced sample consisted of peripheral blood. The chain combines TRBV28 with TRBJ2-7; D unclear. The CDR3: CASSLDNPYEQYF. Written as DNA, the CDR3 is TGTGCCAGCAGTTTAGACAACCCCTACGAGCAGTACTTC.